The clone carrying this T cell receptor (beta chain) was counted at least ten times. Template material for amplifying TCR beta CDR3 regions consisted of RNA transcripts. The TCR CDR3 was amplified in a first-round RT-PCR using the HTBI primer set. TCRdb re-derived calls from the multiplex PCR reads in MiXCR, one entry per CDR3 protein. The profile shows 650,000 to 700,000 distinct CDR3 sequences, around 16% of them singletons. The source of the sample is a study of T cells in Graves' hyperthyroidism and ophthalmopathy. This clonotype was obtained from a man in his fifties or sixties with Graves' hyperthyroidism. Sequenced input: blood.

CDR3 sequence: CASTRLADYEQYF. The CDR3 DNA sequence: TGTGCCAGCACGAGACTAGCGGACTACGAGCAGTACTTC. The gene calls are TRBV11-2 and TRBJ2-7; 9 bases align to TRBD2. Germline CDR1 and CDR2: SGHAT and FQNNGV. The CDR3 covers 13 residues. J gave up 3 bases and V 7 bases, and 4 bases lay outside the gene matches.